A selection of T cell receptor beta chains follows, all from one sample in a study of T cell repertoires in cytomegalovirus infection. TCRdb recomputed calls from the reads with MiXCR, one row per CDR3 protein. The data show about 150,000 distinct CDR3 sequences, about 32% seen once. These receptors have no identified antigens. The source material was CD8+ T cells from cultured PBMCs, sampled from culture after CMV antigen stimulation. The receptors come from a human donor in good health (CMV status not recorded). Some clones in this sample may be carry-over from other donors' samples. The CDR3 runs from the conserved cysteine through the conserved F or W. A D gene is named only where the DNA matches it firmly. A clone size is listed for some rows: how often the clone was seen (once, few, many), or a class if it is expanded.

size: few
J: TRBJ1-1
V: TRBV11-2
D: NA
CDR3: CASSLEGGLNTEAFF
DNA: TGTGCCAGCAGCTTAGAGGGGGGACTGAACACTGAAGCTTTCTTT

size: NA
J: TRBJ2-1
V: TRBV12-3/TRBV12-4
D: NA
CDR3: CASSSDREGNEQFF
DNA: TGTGCCAGCAGTTCGGACAGGGAGGGCAATGAGCAGTTCTTC

size: NA
J: TRBJ1-1
V: TRBV4-3
D: NA
CDR3: CASSHNSGNTEAFF
DNA: TGCGCCAGCAGCCACAACAGTGGAAACACTGAAGCTTTCTTT

size: NA
J: TRBJ2-5
V: TRBV4-1
D: NA
CDR3: CASSQVGRETQYF
DNA: TGCGCCAGCAGCCAAGTAGGGCGGGAGACCCAGTACTTC

size: NA
J: TRBJ2-3
V: TRBV7-6
D: NA
CDR3: CASTPAVTDTQYF
DNA: TGTGCCAGCACCCCCGCGGTCACAGATACGCAGTATTTT

size: NA
J: TRBJ1-2
V: TRBV4-1
D: NA
CDR3: CASSPDMGLGYTF
DNA: TGTGCCAGCAGTCCGGACATGGGGCTCGGCTACACCTTC

size: NA
J: TRBJ2-7
V: TRBV7-9
D: NA
CDR3: CASSLDANSYEQYF
DNA: TGTGCCAGCAGCTTAGACGCCAACTCCTACGAGCAGTACTTC

size: NA
J: TRBJ2-3
V: TRBV19
D: NA
CDR3: CATRQGGDTQYF
DNA: TGTGCCACGAGGCAAGGGGGAGATACGCAGTATTTT

size: NA
J: TRBJ2-3
V: TRBV11-2
D: NA
CDR3: CASSLIRESTDTQYF
DNA: TGTGCCAGCAGCTTAATCCGGGAGAGCACAGATACGCAGTATTTT

size: few
J: TRBJ1-4
V: TRBV5-6
D: NA
CDR3: CASSPTLGTNEKLFF
DNA: TGTGCCAGCAGCCCGACACTGGGAACTAATGAAAAACTGTTTTTT

size: many
J: TRBJ1-3
V: TRBV2
D: NA
CDR3: CASSEAGGSGNTIYF
DNA: TGTGCCAGCAGTGAAGCGGGGGGCTCTGGAAACACCATATATTTT

size: NA
J: TRBJ2-5
V: TRBV20-1
D: NA
CDR3: CSARDGSGPGYQETQYF
DNA: TGCAGTGCTAGAGATGGTAGCGGACCGGGGTACCAAGAGACCCAGTACTTC

size: NA
J: TRBJ2-1
V: TRBV19
D: TRBD1
CDR3: CASSAQGAGNEQFF
DNA: TGTGCCAGTAGTGCCCAGGGGGCCGGCAATGAGCAGTTCTTC

size: many
J: TRBJ1-4
V: TRBV7-7
D: NA
CDR3: CASSLRPGAEEKLFF
DNA: TGTGCCAGCAGTCTCCGTCCGGGGGCGGAAGAAAAACTGTTTTTT

size: few
J: TRBJ2-3
V: TRBV4-1
D: TRBD2
CDR3: CASSHSPSGESADTQYF
DNA: TGCGCCAGCAGCCATAGCCCTAGCGGGGAATCGGCAGATACGCAGTATTTT

size: few
J: TRBJ1-1
V: TRBV7-8
D: NA
CDR3: CASSLGFTGGNTEAFF
DNA: TGTGCCAGCAGCTTAGGGTTTACCGGGGGGAACACTGAAGCTTTCTTT

size: once
J: TRBJ1-6
V: TRBV6-5
D: NA
CDR3: CASSYSRGNSPLHF
DNA: TGTGCCAGCAGTTACTCTAGGGGCAATTCACCCCTCCACTTT

size: many
J: TRBJ1-2
V: TRBV7-8
D: TRBD1
CDR3: CASSARQGGEGYTF
DNA: TGTGCCAGCAGCGCGAGACAGGGGGGTGAGGGCTACACCTTC

size: NA
J: TRBJ2-7
V: TRBV20-1
D: TRBD1
CDR3: CSARTPGQGIHEQYF
DNA: TGCAGTGCTAGAACGCCGGGACAGGGGATCCACGAGCAGTACTTC

size: few
J: TRBJ2-2
V: TRBV12-3/TRBV12-4
D: NA
CDR3: CASSRQRTGELFF
DNA: TGTGCCAGCAGTCGACAGAGAACGGGGGAGCTGTTTTTT

size: NA
J: TRBJ1-6
V: TRBV19
D: NA
CDR3: CASSFGDNSPLHF
DNA: TGTGCCAGTAGTTTTGGAGATAATTCACCCCTCCACTTT

size: few
J: TRBJ2-1
V: TRBV12-3/TRBV12-4
D: TRBD1
CDR3: CASRGQGAKQFF
DNA: TGTGCCAGCAGGGGACAGGGGGCGAAGCAGTTCTTC

size: NA
J: TRBJ1-1
V: TRBV18
D: NA
CDR3: CASSPPSNTEAFF
DNA: TGTGCCAGCTCACCACCTTCGAACACTGAAGCTTTCTTT

size: few
J: TRBJ1-2
V: TRBV6-2/TRBV6-3
D: NA
CDR3: CASSYRTVIYGYTF
DNA: TGTGCCAGCAGTTACCGGACAGTTATCTATGGCTACACCTTC

size: NA
J: TRBJ1-1
V: TRBV4-2
D: NA
CDR3: CASSPSTENTEAFF
DNA: TGTGCCAGCAGCCCCTCGACAGAGAACACTGAAGCTTTCTTT

size: few
J: TRBJ2-5
V: TRBV27
D: NA
CDR3: CASSRGVMGTQYF
DNA: TGTGCCAGCAGTCGCGGGGTCATGGGGACCCAGTACTTC